This T cell receptor (beta chain) was sequenced in a study of CD8 T cells in ankylosing spondylitis. Study-wide results and caveats: Reportedly, disease-linked clones are significantly enriched in ankylosing spondylitis patients' matched synovial fluid. Seemingly distinctive of ankylosing spondylitis blood was a TCR beta motif formed by eight highly homologous variants.

CDR1 is SGHRS and CDR2 is YFSETQ in the germline V gene. This CDR3 spans 16 amino acids. V dropped 0 bases and J dropped 6; count of bases not matched to a gene: 12. Making the TCR beta libraries involved quantitative 5'-RACE with molecular barcodes. A single record per CDR3 protein comes from TCRdb applying MiXCR to the 5' RACE reads. The top ten hold roughly 11% of the sample, which has more than 150,000 distinct CDR3 sequences, approximately 12% seen once. This clonotype was recorded many times. What it recognizes is unknown. This receptor was identified in a female donor with ankylosing spondylitis or in good health (not recorded which). Specimen: blood, either unsorted or a sorted T cell fraction (not recorded which). The V and J genes are TRBV5-1 and TRBJ2-7, with 7 bases matching TRBD2. CDR3 residues: CASSLEVASGAAEQYF. In DNA form, the CDR3 reads TGCGCCAGCAGCTTGGAGGTCGCCAGCGGGGCGGCCGAGCAGTACTTC. The whole variable domain, filled in from reference TRBV5-1 and TRBJ2-7, reads KAGVTQTPRYLIKTRGQQVTLSCSPISGHRSVSWYQQTPGQGLQFLFEYFSETQRNKGNFPGRFSGRQFSNSRSEMNVSTLELGDSALYLCASSLEVASGAAEQYFGPGTRLTVT.